Listed below are T cell receptor beta chains from one sample, sequenced in a study of T-cell memory formation after mild COVID-19. MiXCR was run by TCRdb on the 5' RACE reads, yielding one entry per CDR3 protein. The profile shows about 620,000 distinct CDR3 sequences, more than 15% of them singletons. The sequencing input was PBMCs or a T cell subset sorted from them (not recorded which). Receptors originate from an adult woman who had mild COVID-19 (a few samples of this study predate the infection). Cell type and time point are not known. Both conserved end residues are part of each CDR3.

cdr3_aa v_call
CASSRGQGAYTEAFF TRBV28
CASSLGEDRRGAFF TRBV7-2
CASSPGQGERLGEQYF TRBV11-3
CSAGLAGGPSSEQYF TRBV20-1
CASSLGQTIQETQYF TRBV5-1
CASSPRLAGASDTDTQYF TRBV23-1
CSVAPWGRQNTEAFF TRBV29-1
CSASLGQTNQPQHF TRBV20-1
CAILRDGAYNEQFF TRBV10-3
CASSLSGSLDEQYF TRBV6-6
CASRLTSGTGGLYAKNIQYF TRBV7-2
CSVETKDRPNTEAFF TRBV29-1
CASSYSAGEPGANVLTF TRBV6-5
CATSDRPGQGLDTDTQYF TRBV24-1
CASSVYLTDTQYF TRBV7-3
CASSFPQGQAGELFF TRBV12-3/TRBV12-4
CASSLVGAVELFF TRBV7-2
CSVREGSGTGELFF TRBV20-1
CASSLTGDGTEAFF TRBV7-6
CASSPPGDRVTYEQYF TRBV6-5
CASSVPGYEQYF TRBV6-5
CASSQNVGGPTQETQYF TRBV3-1
CASSLQSSGANVLTF TRBV5-1
CASSLGLATYEQYF TRBV7-9
CASSEGWANNEQFF TRBV6-1
CASSGPGLAGVHYEQYF TRBV6-6
CASTPLGRWNTEAFF TRBV7-8
CSAWSGYSNQPQHF TRBV20-1
CASSQEAGASPQETQYF TRBV4-2
CASSYLRSQAGELFF TRBV6-6
CSVEDGGDWETQYF TRBV29-1
CSAGTASNTGELFF TRBV29-1